These T cell receptor beta chains were read from a single sample in a study of T cell responses to AZD1222 COVID-19 vaccine. TCRdb's copy holds only in-frame clones and misses some; the assay was immunoSEQ multiplex PCR. The sample consists of about 92,000 clones, around 93% of them appearing once. The starting material was peripheral blood, obtained on day 0 of AZD1222 vaccination. Receptors originate from an adult in good health. Each CDR3 is given with its conserved first and last residue. A D gene is named only where the DNA matches it firmly. Expanded clones get a size class; other rows say once, few or many, or leave the size out.

>TRBJ2-1|TRBV7-8|once|-
CASSLEGTGLEQFF
TGTGCCAGCAGCTTAGAAGGGACGGGACTGGAGCAGTTCTTC
>TRBJ2-2|TRBV12-2|-|-
CASRVVGANTGELFF
TGTGCAAGTCGCGTGGTTGGAGCGAACACCGGGGAGCTGTTTTTT
>TRBJ2-1|TRBV5-5|-|TRBD2
CASSSSGGYNEQFF
TGTGCCAGCAGCTCCAGCGGGGGCTACAATGAGCAGTTCTTC
>TRBJ1-6|TRBV12-5|-|TRBD1
CASGSGQGSAPLHF
TGTGCTAGTGGTTCCGGACAGGGTTCGGCACCCCTCCACTTT
>TRBJ1-5|TRBV12-5|-|-
CASGSPPGGANQPQHF
TGTGCTAGTGGTTCCCCCCCCGGGGGGGCGAACCAGCCCCAGCATTTT
>TRBJ2-7|TRBV3-1/TRBV3-2|-|-
CASSQAVYEQYF
TGTGCCAGCAGCCAAGCGGTTTACGAGCAGTACTTC
>TRBJ2-5|TRBV5-1|-|TRBD2
CASSLSGGVETQYF
TGCGCCAGCAGCTTGTCGGGAGGGGTGGAGACCCAGTACTTC
>TRBJ1-2|TRBV30|-|-
CAWSVQRSHGYTF
TGTGCCTGGAGTGTTCAGAGATCGCATGGCTACACCTTC
>TRBJ2-3|TRBV11-2|-|-
CASSSEADTQYF
TGTGCCAGCAGCTCGGAGGCAGATACGCAGTATTTT
>TRBJ2-3|TRBV6-1|few|TRBD2
CASSEERGGTDTQYF
TGTGCCAGCAGTGAAGAGCGGGGGGGCACAGATACGCAGTATTTT
>TRBJ2-7|TRBV2|few|-
CASSDSAPSYEQYF
TGTGCCAGCAGTGACTCGGCTCCCTCCTACGAGCAGTACTTC
>TRBJ2-7|TRBV5-4|-|TRBD2
CASSSLAGESYEQYF
TGTGCCAGCAGCTCTCTAGCGGGAGAATCCTACGAGCAGTACTTC
>TRBJ2-2|TRBV6-6|-|-
CASSLQGNTGELFF
TGTGCCAGCAGCCTACAGGGGAACACCGGGGAGCTGTTTTTT
>TRBJ1-1|TRBV6-2/TRBV6-3|-|-
CASSSTVGATEAFF
TGTGCCAGCAGTTCCACCGTGGGAGCGACTGAAGCTTTCTTT